This entry lists 27 T cell receptor beta chains sequenced from one sample in a study of human T cells and chemical hapten exposure. From the RACE reads, TCRdb called clonotypes with MiXCR, one entry per CDR3 protein. This table has over 55,000 distinct CDR3 sequences, 11% appearing once. Time point of the sample: patch test 3, about 24 weeks after DPC sensitization. Treatment noted: therapeutic diphenylcyclopropenone sensitization with weekly scalp DPC. Sequenced here: whole blood, sampled in connection with sensitization to the hapten diphenylcyclopropenone (DPC). Receptors originate from a woman in her forties or fifties with alopecia areata. Some clones in this sample may be carry-over from other donors' samples.

Many counts were recorded for this clonotype. The genes are TRBV3-1 and TRBJ1-3; D call uncertain. Germline loops: CDR1 LGHDT, CDR2 YNNKEL (reference sequence). The CDR3 totals 14 residues. Between the trimmed V and J ends, which lost 5 bases and 0 bases, there was a span of 8 bases. The CDR3 nucleotides read TGTGCCAGCAGCACTCTAAACTCTGGAAACACCATATATTTT. The encoded protein is CASSTLNSGNTIYF.

This clonotype appeared many times. The chain employs TRBV5-4 and TRBJ2-3; 9 bases map to TRBD2. Germline CDR1 reads SGHNT; CDR2 reads YYREEE (reference sequence). The CDR3 length is 17 residues. The J segment lost 1 base and the V segment lost 0 bases, leaving 6 bases of the junction unmatched. CDR3 bases: TGTGCCAGCAGCTTGGGGTTAGCGGGAGTTGGCACAGATACGCAGTATTTT. This codes for CASSLGLAGVGTDTQYF.

There are many counts of this clonotype. V is TRBV5-1 and J is TRBJ2-6; D remains unclear. The ends were cut back, 0 bases at V and 6 bases at J, with 10 bases in the middle. The CDR3 runs to 15 residues. Germline loops: CDR1 SGHRS, CDR2 YFSETQ. CDR3 residues: CASSLGGPEANVLTF. The CDR3 nucleotides are TGCGCCAGCAGCTTGGGAGGACCTGAGGCCAACGTCCTGACTTTC.

In its sample, this clonotype was seen a few times. The rearrangement joins TRBV27 to TRBJ2-1; D is possibly TRBD2 (7 bases). V was trimmed by 9 bases and J by 5 bases, leaving 17 bases between them. From germline, CDR1 is MNHEY and CDR2 SMNVEV (reference sequence). This CDR3 is built from 14 residues. CDR3 nucleotides: TGTGCCAGGGGGGGCCGGGAGGAAGACAATGAGCAGTTCTTC. It is translated as CARGGREEDNEQFF.

This clonotype was counted a few times. The chain links TRBV5-4 to TRBJ1-5; 8 nucleotides line up with TRBD1. The CDR3 spans 15 residues. Germline V gene sequence: CDR1 SGHNT, CDR2 YYREEE (reference sequence). V shed 7 bases and J 4 bases; nucleotides not matched to a gene: 10. The CDR3 DNA reads as TGTGCCAGCTCTCAGGGGGCAGGAGGGAATCAGCCCCAGCATTTT. Amino acids: CASSQGAGGNQPQHF.

At least ten counts were recorded for this clonotype. The chain combines TRBV7-2 with TRBJ1-1; 8 bases agree with TRBD1. This CDR3 comprises 14 residues. Germline assignment: CDR1 SGHTA and CDR2 FQGNSA. The junction had 10 bases not matched to a gene; V was cut back by 8 bases and J by 5 bases. The CDR3, as DNA: TGTGCCAGCTACCAGGGGGCAGGTCGGACTGAAGCTTTCTTT. Translated: CASYQGAGRTEAFF.

This clonotype was seen at least ten times. The chain recombines TRBV9 with TRBJ1-6; D is ambiguous. CDR1 is SGDLS and CDR2 is YYNGEE in the germline V gene. CDR3 size: 15 residues. The V end was cut by 4 bases, the J end by 6 bases, with 14 bases between. The CDR3 DNA sequence: TGTGCCAGCAGCCCGACACCCACTGGTAATTCACCCCTCCACTTT. Translating it yields CASSPTPTGNSPLHF.

This clonotype was observed at least ten times. V usage is TRBV29-1 and J usage is TRBJ2-7, with 8 bases aligning to TRBD2. V trimming: 5 bases; J trimming: 0 bases; junction bases outside the gene matches: 0. The CDR3 has 12 residues. In germline, CDR1 is SQVTM, CDR2 ANQGSEA. The CDR3 loop is CSVRGGSYEQYF. CDR3 sequence (DNA): TGCAGCGTTCGGGGGGGCTCCTACGAGCAGTACTTC.

The V and J genes are TRBV11-3 and TRBJ2-2; perhaps TRBD1 as D (5 bases). Between the trimmed V and J ends, which lost 5 bases and 0 bases, there was a span of 13 bases. The V gene's germline CDR1 is SGHNT and CDR2 YENEEA. This CDR3 is 16 amino acids long. In DNA form, the CDR3 reads TGTGCCAGCAGCAGAGGTGGGGCATCGAACACCGGGGAGCTGTTTTTT. This codes for CASSRGGASNTGELFF. The full variable domain, in which reference TRBV11-3 and TRBJ2-2 provide the parts outside the CDR3, is EAGVVQSPRYKIIEKKQPVAFWCNPISGHNTLYWYLQNLGQGPELLIRYENEEAVDDSQLPKDRFSAERLKGVDSTLKIQPAELGDSAVYLCASSRGGASNTGELFFGEGSRLTVL.

This clonotype was recorded a few times. The genes are TRBV20-1 and TRBJ1-5, with TRBD1 matching 8 bases. Germline lookup yields CDR1 DFQATT and CDR2 SNEGSKA (reference sequence). The CDR3 loop spans 14 amino acids. Losses at the gene ends were 3 bases for V and 1 base for J; bases not matched to a gene: 2. The CDR3 DNA reads as TGCAGTGCTAGTGGACAGGGCAGCAATCAGCCCCAGCATTTT. This codes for CSASGQGSNQPQHF.

In its sample, this clonotype was seen many times. The rearrangement joins TRBV3-1 to TRBJ2-7; D is undetermined. V lost 0 bases and J 0 bases, leaving 6 bases between the germline ends. Germline lookup yields CDR1 LGHDT and CDR2 YNNKEL (reference sequence). The CDR3 consists of 14 residues. CDR3 residues: CASSQDMISYEQYF. CDR3 nucleotides: TGTGCCAGCAGCCAAGATATGATCTCCTACGAGCAGTACTTC.

This clonotype has at least ten counts. The gene calls are TRBV6-5 and TRBJ1-1; 8 nucleotides align to TRBD1. J lost 6 bases, V lost 7 bases, and 7 bases had no gene match. The CDR3 is made up of 13 amino acids. From germline, CDR1 is MNHEY and CDR2 SVGAGI. The CDR3 DNA reads TGTGCCAGCACGGGGACAGGCTTGGCTGAAGCTTTCTTT. It codes for CASTGTGLAEAFF.

Regarding this clonotype: Because the CDR3 is missing its conserved closing phenylalanine or tryptophan, this is likely a read error. The chain recombines TRBV12-3 or TRBV12-4 with TRBJ2-4; weak D call: TRBD1 (6 bases). V dropped 6 bases and J dropped 0 bases, with 15 bases sitting between them. This CDR3 contains 16 residues. CDR3: CASSYTGTLAKNIQYS. The CDR3 DNA follows: TGTGCCAGCAGCTATACCGGGACACTAGCCAAAAACATTCAGTACTCC.

This clonotype was detected a few times. The rearrangement joins TRBV5-1 to TRBJ1-1, with TRBD1 matching over 8 bases. This CDR3 contains 15 residues. Germline CDR1 reads SGHRS; CDR2 reads YFSETQ. V lost 4 bases to trimming and J lost 0 bases; unmatched junction nucleotides: 5. CDR3 loop: CASSRRQGMNTEAFF. Written as DNA, the CDR3 is TGCGCCAGCAGCAGGAGACAGGGGATGAACACTGAAGCTTTCTTT.

This clonotype has just a few counts. V gene TRBV7-6 combines with J gene TRBJ1-1; D is possibly TRBD1 (6 bases). Germline lookup yields CDR1 SGHVS and CDR2 FNYEAQ. Trimming cost V 7 bases and J 0 bases, with 18 bases left between them. There are 16 residues in the CDR3. CDR3 sequence reads: CASTPNLGGMNTEAFF. CDR3 sequence (DNA): TGTGCCAGCACCCCCAATCTTGGGGGCATGAACACTGAAGCTTTCTTT. The full variable domain, with the rest looked up from reference TRBV7-6 and TRBJ1-1, is GAGVSQSPRYKVTKRGQDVALRCDPISGHVSLYWYRQALGQGPEFLTYFNYEAQQDKSGLPNDRFSAERPEGSISTLTIQRTEQRDSAMYRCASTPNLGGMNTEAFFGQGTRLTVV.

This clonotype was found many times. V and J are TRBV29-1 and TRBJ2-1, with 10 bases fitting TRBD2. Unmatched junction bases numbered 14, after V lost 5 bases and J lost 13 bases. The length of the CDR3 is 14 residues. Germline CDR1 is SQVTM and CDR2 is ANQGSEA. The CDR3 loop is CSVTSAGGPRSQFF. The CDR3 DNA reads as TGCAGCGTTACCTCAGCGGGAGGGCCACGGAGTCAGTTCTTC.

There are many counts of this clonotype. The rearrangement uses TRBV7-2 and TRBJ2-7; 7 bases are shared with TRBD2. Unmatched junction bases numbered 7, after V lost 5 bases and J lost 0 bases. Germline CDR1 and CDR2: SGHTA and FQGNSA. This CDR3 spans 15 amino acids. CDR3 region: CASSPWAGASYEQYF. DNA for the CDR3: TGTGCCAGCAGCCCCTGGGCGGGAGCCTCCTACGAGCAGTACTTC.

The chain links TRBV12-3 or TRBV12-4 to TRBJ2-5; TRBD2 aligns across 7 bases. The junction had 19 bases not matched to a gene; V was cut back by 4 bases and J by 14 bases. CDR3 length equals 15 residues. The CDR3 sequence is CASSSLAEGVGGNYF. CDR3 coding DNA: TGTGCCAGCAGTTCCTTAGCGGAGGGAGTGGGGGGGAACTACTTC.

This sequence joins TRBV28 and TRBJ1-2; D gene ambiguous. This CDR3 has 12 residues. Per germline, CDR1 MDHEN and CDR2 SYDVKM. V was cut by 5 bases and J by 4 bases, with 8 bases left in between. The DNA for the CDR3 is TGTGCCAGCAGTCCCGGAAGCTATGGCTACACCTTC. Amino acids: CASSPGSYGYTF.

The chain couples TRBV28 to TRBJ2-7; D might be TRBD2 (5 bases). Deletions cut 3 bases from V and 2 bases from J, with 14 bases between. This CDR3 spans 15 amino acids. Germline CDR1 MDHEN, CDR2 SYDVKM. The DNA for the CDR3 is TGTGCCAGCAGTTTGACTACCGGGATCCCCTACGAGCAGTACTTC. Encoded protein: CASSLTTGIPYEQYF.

This clonotype was observed a few times. The rearrangement joins TRBV12-3 or TRBV12-4 to TRBJ2-4; D tentatively reads TRBD1 or TRBD2 (5 bases each). The CDR3 contains 13 residues. The V and J ends lost 7 bases and 6 bases respectively, with 13 bases between them. CDR3: CASTLGTLNIQYF. The CDR3 nucleotides are TGTGCCAGCACCCTCGGGACCCTAAACATTCAGTACTTC.

This clonotype was seen a handful of times. The CDR3 sequence: CASSVLQGTGELFF. DNA of the CDR3: TGTGCCAGCAGCGTGCTACAGGGGACCGGGGAGCTGTTTTTT. J is TRBJ2-2 and V is TRBV9; 7 bases match TRBD1. Germline V lookup: CDR1 SGDLS, CDR2 YYNGEE. V trimming: 2 bases; J trimming: 5 bases; junction bases outside the gene matches: 3. The CDR3 is 14 residues long.

The chain combines TRBV29-1 with TRBJ1-1; TRBD1 is a possible D gene (5 bases). Germline lookup yields CDR1 SQVTM and CDR2 ANQGSEA. The CDR3 has 13 residues. The germline V and J ends were trimmed by 4 bases and 3 bases, with 12 bases remaining between them. The CDR3 spells CSVARDGDTEAFF. The CDR3 DNA sequence: TGCAGCGTTGCCCGGGACGGGGACACTGAAGCTTTCTTT.

This clonotype was seen at least ten times. The chain carries TRBV7-6 and TRBJ1-1, with D possibly matching TRBD1 (6 bases). Germline V lookup: CDR1 SGHVS, CDR2 FNYEAQ. V lost 1 base and J 6 bases, leaving 12 bases between the germline ends. The CDR3 is made up of 14 amino acids. CDR3 sequence: CASSLDREFAEAFF. CDR3 DNA: TGTGCCAGCAGCTTAGACAGGGAGTTCGCTGAAGCTTTCTTT. The full variable domain, in which reference TRBV7-6 and TRBJ1-1 provide the parts outside the CDR3, is GAGVSQSPRYKVTKRGQDVALRCDPISGHVSLYWYRQALGQGPEFLTYFNYEAQQDKSGLPNDRFSAERPEGSISTLTIQRTEQRDSAMYRCASSLDREFAEAFFGQGTRLTVV.

The chain employs TRBV5-6 and TRBJ2-5; TRBD1 agrees at 9 bases. J was trimmed by 4 bases and V by 5 bases; bases with no gene match: 3. Germline loops: CDR1 SGHDT, CDR2 YYEEEE. The CDR3 runs 13 residues. The CDR3 region is CASSHRGRETQYF. In DNA, the CDR3 is TGTGCCAGCAGTCACAGGGGGCGAGAGACCCAGTACTTC.

This clonotype was recorded a few times. V gene TRBV7-6 combines with J gene TRBJ2-7; TRBD2 might be the D (6 bases). V shed 5 bases and J shed 6 bases, with 11 bases lying between them. The length of the CDR3 is 12 residues. Per the germline V gene, CDR1 is SGHVS and CDR2 is FNYEAQ. The CDR3 region has the DNA TGTGCCAGCAGCCCGCAGCGGGCCGAGCAGTACTTC. Amino acids: CASSPQRAEQYF.

This clonotype was counted many times. The chain employs TRBV6-6 and TRBJ1-1; D gene uncertain. This CDR3 spans 11 amino acids. Per germline, CDR1 MNHNY and CDR2 SVGAGI (reference sequence). V lost 0 bases and J lost 5, with 1 base in between. In DNA, the CDR3 is TGTGCCAGCAGTTACTCGACTGAAGCTTTCTTT. It codes for CASSYSTEAFF.